Listed here is a single T cell receptor beta chain. Its antigen is currently unknown. The CDR3 covers 16 residues. V gave up 1 base and J gave up 6 bases; unmatched junction bases: 3. CDR1 SGHNT and CDR2 YYREEE come from the germline V gene (reference sequence). The table came from immunoSEQ multiplex PCR; TCRdb's copy has only in-frame clones and leaves some out. Of tens of thousands of clones listed, 85% to 95% are singletons. This sample is drawn from a study of graft-versus-host responses after intestinal transplantation. The sample in question was unstimulated CD8+ T cells sorted from spleen or lymph node cells, obtained before transplant. The chain links TRBV5-4 to TRBJ2-4; 14 bases match TRBD2. The sequence was collected from a human donor who was the organ donor for an intestinal transplant. CDR3 sequence reads: CASSLSTSGGGNIQYF. The DNA of the CDR3 is TGTGCCAGCAGCTTGTCGACTAGCGGGGGGGGAAACATTCAGTACTTC.